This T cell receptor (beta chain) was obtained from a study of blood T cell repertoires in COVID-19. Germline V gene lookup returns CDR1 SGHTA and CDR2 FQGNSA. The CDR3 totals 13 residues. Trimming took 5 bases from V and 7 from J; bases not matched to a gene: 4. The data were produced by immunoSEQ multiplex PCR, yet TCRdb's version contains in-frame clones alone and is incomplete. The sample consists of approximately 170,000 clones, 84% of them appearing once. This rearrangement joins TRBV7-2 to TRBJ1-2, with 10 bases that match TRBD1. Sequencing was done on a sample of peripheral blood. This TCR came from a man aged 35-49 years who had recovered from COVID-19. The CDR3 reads CASSVGTGVGYTF. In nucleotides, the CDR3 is TGTGCCAGCAGCGTCGGGACAGGGGTTGGCTACACCTTC.